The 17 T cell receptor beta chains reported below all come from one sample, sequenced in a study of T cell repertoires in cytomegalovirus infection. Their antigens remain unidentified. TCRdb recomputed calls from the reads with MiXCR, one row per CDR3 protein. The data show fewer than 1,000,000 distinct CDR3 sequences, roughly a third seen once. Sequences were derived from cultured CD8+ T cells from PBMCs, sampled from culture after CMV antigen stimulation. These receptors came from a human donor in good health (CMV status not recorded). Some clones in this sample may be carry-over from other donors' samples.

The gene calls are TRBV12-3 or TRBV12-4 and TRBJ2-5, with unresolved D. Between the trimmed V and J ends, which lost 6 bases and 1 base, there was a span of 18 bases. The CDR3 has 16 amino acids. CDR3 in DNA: TGTGCCAGCAGCTCCAGGTTCAACCGCTTCCAAGAGACCCAGTACTTC. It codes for CASSSRFNRFQETQYF.

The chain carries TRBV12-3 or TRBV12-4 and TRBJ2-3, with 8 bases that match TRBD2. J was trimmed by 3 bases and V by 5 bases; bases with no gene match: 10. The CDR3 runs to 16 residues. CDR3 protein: CASSPFLERGTDTQYF. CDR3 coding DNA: TGTGCCAGCAGTCCCTTTTTAGAGCGGGGGACAGATACGCAGTATTTT.

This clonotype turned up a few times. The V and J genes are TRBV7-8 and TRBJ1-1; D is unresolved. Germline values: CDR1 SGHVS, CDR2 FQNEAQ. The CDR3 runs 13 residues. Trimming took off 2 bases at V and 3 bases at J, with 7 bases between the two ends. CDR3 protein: CASSLYSDTEAFF. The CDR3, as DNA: TGTGCCAGCAGCTTATACTCAGACACTGAAGCTTTCTTT.

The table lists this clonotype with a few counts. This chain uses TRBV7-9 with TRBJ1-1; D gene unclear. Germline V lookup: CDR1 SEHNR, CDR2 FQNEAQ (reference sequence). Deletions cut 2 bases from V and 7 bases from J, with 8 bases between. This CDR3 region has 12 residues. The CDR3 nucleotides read TGTGCCAGCAGCTTATCGACCTTTGAAGCTTTCTTT. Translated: CASSLSTFEAFF.

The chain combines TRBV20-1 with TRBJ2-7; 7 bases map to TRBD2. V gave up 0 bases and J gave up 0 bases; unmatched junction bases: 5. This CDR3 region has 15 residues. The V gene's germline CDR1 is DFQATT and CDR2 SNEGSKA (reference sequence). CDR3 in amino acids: CSAREAGTSSYEQYV. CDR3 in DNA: TGCAGTGCTAGAGAAGCGGGGACCAGCTCCTACGAGCAGTACGTC.

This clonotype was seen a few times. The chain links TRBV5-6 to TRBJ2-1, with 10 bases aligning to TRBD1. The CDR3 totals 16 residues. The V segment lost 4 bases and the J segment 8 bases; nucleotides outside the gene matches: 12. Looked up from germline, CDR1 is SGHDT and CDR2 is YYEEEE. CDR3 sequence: CASSPTGTGDADEQFF. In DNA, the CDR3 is TGTGCCAGCAGCCCTACCGGGACAGGGGATGCGGATGAGCAGTTCTTC.

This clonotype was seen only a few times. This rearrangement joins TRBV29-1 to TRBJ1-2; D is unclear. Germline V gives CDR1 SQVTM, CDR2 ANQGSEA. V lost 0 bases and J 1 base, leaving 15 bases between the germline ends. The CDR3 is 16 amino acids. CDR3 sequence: CSVEDLLVSFNYGYTF. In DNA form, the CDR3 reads TGCAGCGTTGAAGATCTTCTTGTGAGCTTTAACTATGGCTACACCTTC.

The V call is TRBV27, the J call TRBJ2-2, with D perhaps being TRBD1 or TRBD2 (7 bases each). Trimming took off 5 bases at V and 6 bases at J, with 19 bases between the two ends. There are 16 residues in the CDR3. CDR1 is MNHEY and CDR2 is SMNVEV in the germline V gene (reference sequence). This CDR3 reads CASSPARGGLSGELFF. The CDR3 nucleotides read TGTGCCAGCAGTCCGGCCAGGGGGGGCCTCTCCGGGGAGCTGTTTTTT.

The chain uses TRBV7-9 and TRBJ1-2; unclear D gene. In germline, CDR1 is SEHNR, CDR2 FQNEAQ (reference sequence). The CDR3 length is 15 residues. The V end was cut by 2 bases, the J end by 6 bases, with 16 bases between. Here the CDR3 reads CASSLLGPHGDGYTF. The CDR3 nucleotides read TGTGCCAGCAGCTTACTCGGACCCCATGGCGATGGCTACACCTTC.

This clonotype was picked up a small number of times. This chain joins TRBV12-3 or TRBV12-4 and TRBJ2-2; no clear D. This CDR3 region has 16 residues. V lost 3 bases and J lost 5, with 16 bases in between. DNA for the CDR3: TGTGCCAGCAGTTTTTACGTCCCGCAGAGGACCGGGGAGCTGTTTTTT. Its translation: CASSFYVPQRTGELFF.

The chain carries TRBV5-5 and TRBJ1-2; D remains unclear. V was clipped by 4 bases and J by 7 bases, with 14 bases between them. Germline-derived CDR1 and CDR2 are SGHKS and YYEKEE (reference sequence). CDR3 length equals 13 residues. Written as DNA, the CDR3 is TGTGCCAGCAGCCAAGGAGGATCACTTGGCTACACCTTC. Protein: CASSQGGSLGYTF.

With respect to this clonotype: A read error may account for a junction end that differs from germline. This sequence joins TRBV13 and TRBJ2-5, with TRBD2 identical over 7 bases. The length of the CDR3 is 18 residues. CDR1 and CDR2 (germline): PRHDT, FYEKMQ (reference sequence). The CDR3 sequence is CASSLGTTPRDIGETQYF. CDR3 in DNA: TGTGCCAGCAGCCTAGGGACTACCCCGCGGGATATAGGAGAGACCCAGTACTTC.

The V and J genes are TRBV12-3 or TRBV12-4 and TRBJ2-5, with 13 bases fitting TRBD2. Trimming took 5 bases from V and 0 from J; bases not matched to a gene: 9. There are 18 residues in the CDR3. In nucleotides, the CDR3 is TGTGCCAGCAGTCGATCCTCCACTAGCGGGGGGGACCAAGAGACCCAGTACTTC. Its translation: CASSRSSTSGGDQETQYF.

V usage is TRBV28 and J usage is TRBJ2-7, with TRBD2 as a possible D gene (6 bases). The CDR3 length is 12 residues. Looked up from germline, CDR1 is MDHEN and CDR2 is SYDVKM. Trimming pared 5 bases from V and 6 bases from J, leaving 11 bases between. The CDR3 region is CASSSGGGEQYV. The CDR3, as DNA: TGTGCCAGCAGTAGTGGGGGAGGCGAGCAGTACGTC.

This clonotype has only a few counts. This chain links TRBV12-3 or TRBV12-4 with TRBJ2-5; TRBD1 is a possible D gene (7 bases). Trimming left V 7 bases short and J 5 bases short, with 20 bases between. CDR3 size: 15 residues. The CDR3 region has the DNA TGTGCCAGCACCCGACGCAGGGGGGCAAGTGAGACCCAGTACTTC. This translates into CASTRRRGASETQYF.

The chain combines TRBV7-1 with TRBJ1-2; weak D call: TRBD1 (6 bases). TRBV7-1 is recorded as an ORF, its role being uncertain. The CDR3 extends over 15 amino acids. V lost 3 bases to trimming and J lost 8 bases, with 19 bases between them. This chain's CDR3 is CASSSAQGTIRGYTF. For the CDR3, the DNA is TGTGCCAGCAGCTCGGCCCAGGGGACGATAAGGGGCTACACCTTC.

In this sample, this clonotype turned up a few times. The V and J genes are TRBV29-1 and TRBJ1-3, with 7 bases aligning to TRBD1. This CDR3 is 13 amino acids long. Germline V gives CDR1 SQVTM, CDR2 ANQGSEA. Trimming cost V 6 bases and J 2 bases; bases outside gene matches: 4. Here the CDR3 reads CSVVGTAGNTIYF. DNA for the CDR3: TGCAGCGTCGTGGGGACAGCTGGAAACACCATATATTTT.